One and the same sample provided the 28 T cell receptor beta chains below, sequenced in a study of Ad26.COV2.S vaccination and SARS-CoV-2 variants. Produced via immunoSEQ multiplex PCR; TCRdb's table is partial and in-frame only. The data contain about 350,000 clones, about nine tenths of them singletons. Treatment reported: roughly 19 received Ad26.COV2.S at low or high dose, single or two shots; about 5 received placebo; per-sample allocation not given. Collection of samples fell on day 63 after the first vaccine or placebo injection. The starting material was peripheral blood, obtained in a trial of Ad26.COV2.S vaccine versus placebo. The source of these receptors is a person between 18 and 60 years old who received the Ad26.COV2.S COVID-19 vaccine or a placebo.

The CDR3 loop reads CASTRGGTGELFF. DNA of the CDR3: TGTGCCAGCACCCGGGGGGGCACCGGGGAGCTGTTTTTT. The V gene is TRBV12-3 or TRBV12-4, the J gene TRBJ2-2; TRBD2 matches 8 bases. There are 13 residues in the CDR3. The V segment lost 7 bases and the J segment 4 bases; nucleotides outside the gene matches: 2.

The genes are TRBV6-4 and TRBJ1-2; TRBD1 agrees at 7 bases. In germline, CDR1 is MRHNA, CDR2 SNTAGT. V lost 0 bases, J lost 8 bases, and 3 bases stayed unmatched. CDR3 length equals 13 residues. This CDR3 reads CASSDSRGLGYTF. DNA for the CDR3: TGTGCCAGCAGTGACTCGAGGGGGCTCGGCTACACCTTC.

This chain links TRBV6-1 with TRBJ1-2; possible D gene TRBD1, 5 bases. This CDR3 is 14 amino acids long. V gave up 0 bases and J gave up 8 bases, with 13 bases separating them. The germline V gene has CDR1 MNHNS and CDR2 SASEGT. Here the CDR3 reads CASSEAGRVGGYTF. The CDR3 nucleotides read TGTGCCAGCAGTGAAGCTGGCAGGGTGGGAGGCTACACCTTC.

The gene calls are TRBV19 and TRBJ1-1, with 8 bases aligning to TRBD1. CDR3 length: 13 amino acids. V was pared by 10 bases and J by 5 bases, with 9 bases of the junction left unmatched. CDR1 and CDR2 from the germline V gene are LNHDA and SQIVND (reference sequence). CDR3 bases: TGTGCCATTACAGGGGGTAGACCAACTGAAGCTTTCTTT. It is translated as CAITGGRPTEAFF.

The chain is built from TRBV29-1 and TRBJ2-7; 7 positions match TRBD1. Trimming cost V 7 bases and J 3 bases; bases outside gene matches: 12. The CDR3 spans 14 residues. Germline V gene lookup returns CDR1 SQVTM and CDR2 ANQGSEA. CDR3 DNA sequence: TGCAGCGCAGTCCGACAGGGTCGTCTCTACGAGCAGTACTTC. This encodes CSAVRQGRLYEQYF.

The V gene is TRBV6-5, the J gene TRBJ2-3; D may be TRBD1 or TRBD2 (6 bases each). CDR3 size: 13 residues. V shed 8 bases and J shed 5 bases, with 14 bases lying between them. The germline gives CDR1 MNHEY, CDR2 SVGAGI. CDR3 sequence reads: CASSGAGRDTQYF. In DNA, the CDR3 is TGTGCCAGCTCGGGGGCTGGGAGAGATACGCAGTATTTT.

This chain uses TRBV4-1 with TRBJ2-1; TRBD2 agrees at 8 bases. The CDR3 is 18 residues long. Germline CDR1 MGHRA, CDR2 YSYEKL. The ends lost 0 bases at V and 0 bases at J; junction bases unmatched: 7. The CDR3, as DNA: TGCGCCAGCAGCCAAGATGGGCGGGGGGTAGGCTCCTACAATGAGCAGTTCTTC. Residues: CASSQDGRGVGSYNEQFF.

The chain carries TRBV6-6 and TRBJ1-3, with 10 bases identical to TRBD1. Germline V lookup: CDR1 MNHNY, CDR2 SVGAGI (reference sequence). The CDR3 contains 16 residues. With 6 bases clipped from V and 3 bases from J, the junction kept 8 bases outside the gene matches. The CDR3 bases are TGTGCCAGCAGCCCGCGGGACAGGGGTTTTGGAAACACCATATATTTT. Amino acids: CASSPRDRGFGNTIYF.

The gene calls are TRBV3-1 (or the pseudogene TRBV3-2) and TRBJ2-5; a possible D gene is TRBD2 (6 bases). The germline CDR1 and CDR2 sequences are LGHDT and YNNKEL (reference sequence). Trimming cost V 0 bases and J 5 bases, with 13 bases left between them. This CDR3 comprises 15 residues. The CDR3 DNA reads as TGTGCCAGCAGCCAAGAGACTAGACGTTGGGAGACCCAGTACTTC. It codes for CASSQETRRWETQYF.

This clone was seen just once. V and J are TRBV7-8 and TRBJ2-5, with 9 bases lining up with TRBD2. Germline lookup yields CDR1 SGHVS and CDR2 FQNEAQ. The length of the CDR3 is 16 residues. V lost 3 bases and J lost 2; bases outside the gene matches: 7. The CDR3 sequence is CASSLRRGGLQETQYF. In DNA form, the CDR3 reads TGTGCCAGCAGCTTGCGGCGGGGGGGCCTTCAAGAGACCCAGTACTTC.

This chain uses TRBV3-1 (or the pseudogene TRBV3-2) with TRBJ2-2, with 9 bases aligning to TRBD2. This CDR3 is built from 16 residues. Germline V gene data show CDR1 as LGHDT and CDR2 as YNNKEL (reference sequence). Germline trimming cut 2 bases from V and 6 bases from J; bases unmatched to any gene: 7. The CDR3 DNA follows: TGTGCCAGCAGCCAACCGCGGGGGGGGCGCTCCGGGGAGCTGTTTTTT. The encoded protein is CASSQPRGGRSGELFF.

J is TRBJ2-7 and V is TRBV11-2; D unclear. Germline V CDR1 and CDR2: SGHAT, FQNNGV. V was clipped by 1 base and J by 4 bases, with 5 bases between them. The CDR3 loop spans 12 amino acids. CDR3 residues: CASSLADYEQYF. CDR3 coding DNA: TGTGCCAGCAGCTTAGCAGATTACGAGCAGTACTTC.

The V and J genes are TRBV6-2 or TRBV6-3 and TRBJ2-2; possibly TRBD1 for D (6 bases). Deletions cut 6 bases from V and 0 bases from J, with 14 bases between. Germline CDR1 is MNHEY and CDR2 is SVGEGT. This CDR3 has 16 residues. The CDR3 region has the DNA TGTGCCAGCAGCAAAATGACAGGAGCGAACACCGGGGAGCTGTTTTTT. Translation gives CASSKMTGANTGELFF.

The genes are TRBV3-1 (or the pseudogene TRBV3-2) and TRBJ1-2, with D possibly TRBD1 on 6 matching bases. Trimming took off 4 bases at V and 1 base at J, with 19 bases between the two ends. Germline CDR1 LGHDT, CDR2 YNNKEL (reference sequence). There are 17 residues in the CDR3. The CDR3 loop is CASSPPTGWVFNYGYTF. In DNA form, the CDR3 reads TGTGCCAGCAGCCCACCGACAGGATGGGTATTTAACTATGGCTACACCTTC.

The CDR3 sequence: CASSKNRARSQETQYF. As DNA, the CDR3 is TGCGCCAGCAGCAAAAACAGGGCAAGGTCCCAAGAGACCCAGTACTTC. This chain joins TRBV5-1 and TRBJ2-5; TRBD1 might be the D (6 bases). Trimming took 4 bases from V and 1 from J, leaving 17 bases between them. CDR3 length: 16 residues. CDR1 and CDR2 (germline): SGHRS, YFSETQ.

A note on this clone: One junction end does not reproduce the germline sequence, and a read error may be involved. The rearrangement joins TRBV7-7 to TRBJ2-2, with a weak D call TRBD1 (6 bases). The CDR3 length is 15 residues. CDR1 and CDR2 (germline): SSHAT, FNYEAQ (reference sequence). The CDR3 protein is CASSLGAGTTGELFF. The CDR3 nucleotides read TGTGCTAGCAGCTTAGGGGCAGGGACAACCGGGGAGCTGTTTTTT.

The CDR3, as DNA: TGTGCCAGCAGGGCCGGGACAGGGAGGGAAAAACTGTTTTTT. Its protein product is CASRAGTGREKLFF. The genes are TRBV25-1 and TRBJ1-4, with 9 bases that match TRBD1. V dropped 6 bases and J dropped 8; count of bases not matched to a gene: 7. CDR1 and CDR2 (germline): MGHDK, SYGVNS. The CDR3 is 14 amino acids.

A few counts support this clone. The chain combines TRBV5-4 with TRBJ2-2; D remains ambiguous. From germline, CDR1 is SGHNT and CDR2 YYREEE (reference sequence). Trimming removed 3 bases from V and 3 bases from J, with 6 bases in between. This CDR3 region has 13 residues. CDR3 protein: CASSSRDTGELFF. The CDR3 coding sequence is TGTGCCAGCAGCTCCCGGGACACCGGGGAGCTGTTTTTT.

In regard to this clone: Other nucleotide sequences from this sample produce the same CDR3. The genes are TRBV7-9 and TRBJ1-1; the D is unclear. V was pared by 3 bases and J by 4 bases, with 9 bases between. The CDR3 is 13 amino acids. Germline V gene lookup returns CDR1 SEHNR and CDR2 FQNEAQ (reference sequence). The CDR3 sequence is CASSFLGGTEAFF. The CDR3 nucleotides are TGTGCCAGCAGCTTTTTGGGAGGCACTGAAGCTTTCTTT.

The J gene is TRBJ1-4, the V gene TRBV7-9; D is uncertain. V lost 2 bases and J 7 bases, leaving 11 bases between the germline ends. Germline values: CDR1 SEHNR, CDR2 FQNEAQ (reference sequence). This CDR3 region has 14 residues. CDR3 loop: CASSLLREAEKLFF. The CDR3 region has the DNA TGTGCCAGCAGCTTACTTAGGGAGGCTGAAAAACTGTTTTTT.

The chain couples TRBV29-1 to TRBJ2-2; perhaps TRBD1 as D (5 bases). Germline CDR1 SQVTM, CDR2 ANQGSEA. Trimming removed 5 bases from V and 5 bases from J, with 15 bases in between. The CDR3 consists of 14 residues. The chain's CDR3 is CSVFKQADTGELFF. In nucleotides, the CDR3 is TGCAGCGTTTTCAAACAGGCCGATACCGGGGAGCTGTTTTTT.

V gene TRBV30 combines with J gene TRBJ1-5; 11 bases align to TRBD1. V dropped 4 bases and J dropped 6; count of bases not matched to a gene: 5. This CDR3 spans 14 amino acids. Germline loops: CDR1 GTSNPN, CDR2 SVGIG (reference sequence). DNA of the CDR3: TGTGCCTGGACTCCCGGGACAGGGGGTCAGCCCCAGCATTTT. It translates to CAWTPGTGGQPQHF.

The rearrangement uses TRBV19 and TRBJ2-3, with unresolved D. From germline, CDR1 is LNHDA and CDR2 SQIVND (reference sequence). The germline V and J ends were trimmed by 5 bases and 4 bases, with 16 bases remaining between them. The CDR3 runs to 15 residues. The CDR3 nucleotides are TGTGCCAGTAGTCCCCGGACCCCCAGGTCAGATACGCAGTATTTT. Encoded protein: CASSPRTPRSDTQYF.

V gene TRBV6-5 combines with J gene TRBJ1-1, with D perhaps TRBD1 (6 bases). Germline CDR1 reads MNHEY; CDR2 reads SVGAGI. V was shortened by 5 bases and J by 1 base, with 11 bases between the two germline ends. The CDR3 has 14 amino acids. CDR3 bases: TGTGCCAGCAGTCACGGACAGCCGAACACTGAAGCTTTCTTT. It specifies CASSHGQPNTEAFF.

The gene calls are TRBV7-9 and TRBJ2-1, with 10 bases fitting TRBD2. Germline CDR1 is SEHNR and CDR2 is FQNEAQ (reference sequence). The trim removed 3 bases at V and 5 bases at J, leaving 4 bases unmatched. This CDR3 has 15 amino acids. DNA of the CDR3: TGTGCCAGCAGCTTCAGCGGGGGGGCCCACAATGAGCAGTTCTTC. This translates into CASSFSGGAHNEQFF.

The chain uses TRBV5-1 and TRBJ1-5; 8 bases are shared with TRBD1. The germline V gene has CDR1 SGHRS and CDR2 YFSETQ. With 4 bases clipped from V and 5 bases from J, the junction kept 11 bases outside the gene matches. The length of the CDR3 is 16 residues. The CDR3 region is CASSPGGQGAYQPQHF. The DNA of the CDR3 is TGCGCCAGCAGCCCTGGAGGGCAGGGGGCCTATCAGCCCCAGCATTTT.

The J gene is TRBJ2-5, the V gene TRBV19, with TRBD2 as a possible D gene (7 bases). The CDR3 has 13 residues. Germline values: CDR1 LNHDA, CDR2 SQIVND (reference sequence). Trimming removed 4 bases at V and 5 bases at J, with 11 bases between. The chain's CDR3 is CASSRGGGETQYF. The DNA for the CDR3 is TGTGCCAGTAGTAGGGGGGGCGGGGAGACCCAGTACTTC.

This sequence joins TRBV4-1 and TRBJ1-2, with 7 bases fitting TRBD1. This CDR3 region has 14 residues. Germline CDR1 reads MGHRA; CDR2 reads YSYEKL. The trim removed 2 bases at V and 10 bases at J, leaving 10 bases unmatched. CDR3 region: CASSQLGTVIYYTF. In nucleotides, the CDR3 is TGCGCCAGCAGCCAACTAGGGACAGTGATCTACTACACCTTC.